Below, 21 T cell receptor beta chains from the same sample are listed, as sequenced in a study of CD8 T cells in Susac syndrome. Reverse transcription used about 0.45 to 1 ug RNA and random hexamers. TCRdb re-called the immunoSEQ multiplex PCR reads with MiXCR, one entry per CDR3 protein. The sample shows approximately 150,000 distinct CDR3 sequences, roughly 95% of them seen only once. Input material: CD4+ T cells from PBMCs. The origin of the receptors is a human donor with Susac syndrome.

The genes are TRBV5-1 and TRBJ2-3; 7 bases align to TRBD1. CDR1 and CDR2 (germline): SGHRS, YFSETQ. CDR3 length: 14 residues. Trimming removed 3 bases from V and 6 bases from J; junction bases left unmatched: 7. The CDR3: CASSSGTAPDTQYF. The CDR3 DNA reads as TGCGCCAGCAGCTCCGGGACAGCGCCGGATACGCAGTATTTT.

This rearrangement joins TRBV19 to TRBJ2-5, with D maybe TRBD2 (6 bases). V dropped 1 base and J dropped 5 bases, with 14 bases sitting between them. This CDR3 spans 15 amino acids. The germline gives CDR1 LNHDA, CDR2 SQIVND (reference sequence). For the CDR3, the DNA is TGTGCCAGTAGTATAGCGGGACTGGGAATGGAGACCCAGTACTTC. Translating gives CASSIAGLGMETQYF.

The table lists this clonotype with a count of one. CDR3 in DNA: TGCAGTGCTTTCGTTGGGGCGAGCTCTGGAAACACCATATATTTT. Amino acid sequence: CSAFVGASSGNTIYF. The chain uses TRBV20-1 and TRBJ1-3, with D tentatively TRBD1 (5 bases). CDR3 length equals 15 residues. CDR1 is DFQATT and CDR2 is SNEGSKA in the germline V gene (reference sequence). V lost 5 bases, J lost 0 bases, and 14 bases lay in between.

This rearrangement joins TRBV6-1 to TRBJ2-7; 8 nucleotides agree with TRBD1. CDR1 is MNHNS and CDR2 is SASEGT in the germline V gene. After removal of 3 bases from V and 2 bases from J, the junction contained 6 bases not matched to a gene. CDR3 size: 15 residues. CDR3 sequence (DNA): TGTGCCAGCAGTGAGGGGACAGGAACCCCCTACGAGCAGTACTTC. Translation gives CASSEGTGTPYEQYF.

CDR3 bases: TGCAGTGCTTTTGAAAGGACCGGGGAGCTGTTTTTT. The encoded protein is CSAFERTGELFF. The chain combines TRBV20-1 with TRBJ2-2; D gene ambiguous. Germline lookup yields CDR1 DFQATT and CDR2 SNEGSKA (reference sequence). V shed 5 bases and J shed 5 bases, with 9 bases lying between them. This CDR3 contains 12 residues.

The chain couples TRBV5-6 to TRBJ1-2; D gene uncertain. This CDR3 spans 11 amino acids. CDR1 and CDR2 from the germline V gene are SGHDT and YYEEEE. V lost 1 base and J lost 6, with 4 bases in between. CDR3 nucleotide sequence: TGTGCCAGCAGCTTGTACGATGGCTACACCTTC. As protein: CASSLYDGYTF.

The V gene is TRBV28, the J gene TRBJ2-4; 7 bases match TRBD1. Germline assignment: CDR1 MDHEN and CDR2 SYDVKM. The V gene end was trimmed by 6 bases and the J gene end by 2 bases; junction bases not matched to a gene: 1. This CDR3 is built from 13 residues. The CDR3 coding sequence is TGTGCCAGCAGACAGGGGACCAAAAACATTCAGTACTTC. Amino acid sequence: CASRQGTKNIQYF.

This clonotype was counted once. V is TRBV20-1 and J is TRBJ2-1, with D possibly matching TRBD2 (5 bases). Trimming removed 6 bases from V and 0 bases from J, with 18 bases in between. The CDR3 covers 16 residues. Germline V gene sequence: CDR1 DFQATT, CDR2 SNEGSKA (reference sequence). The CDR3 reads CSANPLQRSSYNEQFF. Written as DNA, the CDR3 is TGCAGTGCCAACCCCCTACAGCGGAGCTCCTACAATGAGCAGTTCTTC.

This clonotype has only one observation. The chain carries TRBV12-3 or TRBV12-4 and TRBJ2-3; 12 bases agree with TRBD2. Trimming took 3 bases from V and 6 from J; bases not matched to a gene: 4. The CDR3 loop spans 15 amino acids. CDR3 sequence reads: CASSLRTSGKDTQYF. DNA for the CDR3: TGTGCCAGCAGTTTGAGGACTAGCGGGAAGGATACGCAGTATTTT.

This chain uses TRBV4-1 with TRBJ2-2; 16 bases line up with TRBD2. J was trimmed by 7 bases and V by 3 bases; bases with no gene match: 14. This CDR3 is built from 20 residues. The germline CDR1 and CDR2 sequences are MGHRA and YSYEKL. CDR3 sequence reads: CASSQPGLAGGPQDSGELFF. The CDR3 DNA is TGCGCCAGCAGCCAGCCGGGACTAGCGGGGGGGCCACAAGATAGCGGGGAGCTGTTTTTT.

The rearrangement joins TRBV4-1 to TRBJ2-2; tentatively, D is TRBD1 (6 bases). Trimming took 6 bases from V and 0 from J, leaving 14 bases between them. The CDR3 length is 16 residues. Germline V lookup: CDR1 MGHRA, CDR2 YSYEKL. Here the CDR3 DNA reads TGCGCCAGCAGGACGACAGGAAACTCGAACACCGGGGAGCTGTTTTTT. The encoded protein is CASRTTGNSNTGELFF.

V usage is TRBV3-1 and J usage is TRBJ2-5; 8 bases match TRBD1. The germline CDR1 and CDR2 sequences are LGHDT and YNNKEL (reference sequence). With 5 bases clipped from V and 2 bases from J, the junction kept 4 bases outside the gene matches. The CDR3 covers 14 residues. For the CDR3, the DNA is TGTGCCAGCAGCTCTAGACAGGGGCAAGAGACCCAGTACTTC. Amino acid sequence: CASSSRQGQETQYF.

This chain links TRBV24-1 with TRBJ2-2; no definite D call. This CDR3 comprises 11 residues. Trimming took off 9 bases at V and 5 bases at J, with 6 bases between the two ends. Germline loops: CDR1 KGHDR, CDR2 SFDVKD. The CDR3 DNA sequence: TGTGCCACCCAGAGGACCGGGGAGCTGTTTTTT. Translating gives CATQRTGELFF.

This chain links TRBV20-1 with TRBJ2-3; D not resolved. Per germline, CDR1 DFQATT and CDR2 SNEGSKA (reference sequence). V lost 0 bases and J lost 6, with 10 bases in between. The CDR3 totals 13 residues. The CDR3 nucleotides are TGCAGTGCTAGAGACGACCCCGACGATACGCAGTATTTT. It is translated as CSARDDPDDTQYF.

The genes are TRBV24-1 and TRBJ1-2; no clear D gene. Germline values: CDR1 KGHDR, CDR2 SFDVKD. Between the trimmed V and J ends, which lost 7 bases and 3 bases, there was a span of 2 bases. This CDR3 has 10 residues. The CDR3 sequence is CATRHYGYTF. The CDR3 coding sequence is TGTGCCACCAGGCACTATGGCTACACCTTC.

This clonotype occurred once. The rearrangement joins TRBV7-8 to TRBJ2-7, with D possibly called TRBD1 or TRBD2 (5 bases each). This CDR3 contains 13 residues. Trimming shortened V by 5 bases and J by 1 base, and 9 bases separated the two germline ends. Germline values: CDR1 SGHVS, CDR2 FQNEAQ. The CDR3 here is CASSRDGSYEQYF. DNA for the CDR3: TGTGCCAGCAGCCGGGACGGATCCTACGAGCAGTACTTC.

In this sample, this clonotype turned up once. This sequence joins TRBV9 and TRBJ2-3; 7 bases are a match to TRBD1. The CDR3 covers 16 residues. The trim removed 3 bases at V and 2 bases at J, leaving 9 bases unmatched. The germline gives CDR1 SGDLS, CDR2 YYNGEE. The chain's CDR3 is CASSGTGAIATDTQYF. CDR3 DNA sequence: TGTGCCAGCAGCGGAACAGGGGCTATTGCCACAGATACGCAGTATTTT.

The DNA for the CDR3 is TGCAGTGCCCTTGACAGAGACCAGTTCTTC. Translated, it gives CSALDRDQFF. The rearrangement uses TRBV20-1 and TRBJ2-1; possible D gene TRBD1, 5 bases. There are 10 residues in the CDR3. The germline V gene encodes CDR1 DFQATT and CDR2 SNEGSKA (reference sequence). V gave up 6 bases and J gave up 13 bases, with 13 bases separating them.

CDR3 in amino acids: CASSDGAGYGYTF. CDR3 nucleotide sequence: TGTGCCAGCAGCGACGGGGCGGGTTATGGCTACACCTTC. The V call is TRBV2, the J call TRBJ1-2, with D tentatively TRBD1 (5 bases). The V end was cut by 6 bases, the J end by 5 bases, with 13 bases between. The CDR3 totals 13 residues. Per germline, CDR1 SNHLY and CDR2 FYNNEI. The full variable domain, rest sourced from reference TRBV2 and TRBJ1-2, is EPEVTQTPSHQVTQMGQEVILRCVPISNHLYFYWYRQILGQKVEFLVSFYNNEISEKSEIFDDQFSVERPDGSNFTLKIRSTKLEDSAMYFCASSDGAGYGYTFGSGTRLTVV.

This sequence joins TRBV4-1 and TRBJ2-5; 8 positions agree with TRBD2. CDR1 is MGHRA and CDR2 is YSYEKL in the germline V gene. The CDR3 loop spans 15 amino acids. The J segment lost 4 bases and the V segment lost 1 base, leaving 5 bases of the junction unmatched. As DNA, the CDR3 is TGCGCCAGCAGCCAAGCCGGGGGGGGGCCAGAGACCCAGTACTTC. It codes for CASSQAGGGPETQYF.

V and J are TRBV20-1 and TRBJ1-3; D may be TRBD1 (5 bases). Germline assignment: CDR1 DFQATT and CDR2 SNEGSKA (reference sequence). This CDR3 has 14 amino acids. Trimming took 6 bases from V and 0 from J, leaving 12 bases between them. CDR3 amino acids: CSALRANSGNTIYF. In DNA form, the CDR3 reads TGCAGTGCGCTCAGGGCGAACTCTGGAAACACCATATATTTT.